The 32 T cell receptor beta chains reported below all come from one sample, sequenced in a study of long-term antiretroviral therapy in people with HIV. immunoSEQ v3.0 was run at survey level. TCRdb keeps only in-frame clones here, not all; method: immunoSEQ multiplex PCR. This sample has about 18,000 clones, with nearly 80% found just once. Sample: unsorted PBMCs, taken 0.3 years after starting antiretroviral therapy. The receptors come from a woman between 50 and 59 years old with HIV.

V usage is TRBV14 and J usage is TRBJ2-3, with 7 bases aligning to TRBD2. Germline V gives CDR1 SGHDN, CDR2 FVKESK. After removal of 6 bases from V and 5 bases from J, the junction contained 5 bases not matched to a gene. The length of the CDR3 is 13 residues. Here the CDR3 DNA reads TGTGCCAGCAGTAAACTAGCGTTAGATACGCAGTATTTT. Encoded protein: CASSKLALDTQYF.

This clone occurred once. V and J are TRBV19 and TRBJ1-5; no clear D gene. CDR1 is LNHDA and CDR2 is SQIVND in the germline V gene (reference sequence). Deletions cut 3 bases from V and 6 bases from J, with 15 bases between. The CDR3 has 15 residues. The CDR3 DNA follows: TGTGCCAGTAGTATGGGAAAGCATATCGGTCAGCCCCAGCATTTT. Its protein product is CASSMGKHIGQPQHF.

The chain couples TRBV5-1 to TRBJ2-5; TRBD2 matches 10 bases. Looked up from germline, CDR1 is SGHRS and CDR2 is YFSETQ. CDR3 length: 16 residues. Germline trimming cut 0 bases from V and 3 bases from J; bases unmatched to any gene: 5. The CDR3 here is CASSLGLAGAKETQYF. The CDR3, as DNA: TGCGCCAGCAGCTTGGGCCTAGCGGGGGCCAAAGAGACCCAGTACTTC.

The chain joins TRBV30 to TRBJ2-2, with TRBD2 matching over 10 bases. The V segment lost 4 bases and the J segment 2 bases; nucleotides outside the gene matches: 10. Germline V gene lookup returns CDR1 GTSNPN and CDR2 SVGIG (reference sequence). CDR3 length equals 17 residues. CDR3: CAWKELAGGQNTGELFF. The CDR3 DNA reads as TGTGCCTGGAAGGAATTAGCGGGGGGCCAAAACACCGGGGAGCTGTTTTTT.

The chain couples TRBV5-4 to TRBJ1-6; D is perhaps TRBD1 (5 bases). CDR1 and CDR2 from the germline V gene are SGHNT and YYREEE (reference sequence). V dropped 0 bases and J dropped 18 bases, with 13 bases sitting between them. This CDR3 comprises 12 residues. DNA for the CDR3: TGTGCCAGCAGCTTGGGACAGAGCGCGTCCCACTTT. Its translation: CASSLGQSASHF.

The CDR3 DNA follows: TGCGCCAGCAGCTTTAGGGCAGACAATGAGCAGTTCTTC. This encodes CASSFRADNEQFF. This chain uses TRBV5-1 with TRBJ2-1; D unclear. CDR3 length: 13 residues. The germline V gene has CDR1 SGHRS and CDR2 YFSETQ. The V gene lost 2 bases and the J gene lost 5 bases, with 8 bases spanning the gap.

This clone was found once. The chain couples TRBV7-9 to TRBJ1-5, with TRBD1 as a possible D gene (6 bases). The V gene lost 5 bases and the J gene lost 0 bases, with 17 bases spanning the gap. This CDR3 region has 17 residues. Germline CDR1 reads SEHNR; CDR2 reads FQNEAQ (reference sequence). CDR3: CASSIPLGGGSNQPQHF. The CDR3 coding sequence is TGTGCCAGCAGCATACCCTTAGGGGGGGGTAGCAATCAGCCCCAGCATTTT.

This clone was recorded a few times. The chain is built from TRBV11-1 and TRBJ1-1; 7 positions match TRBD1. The CDR3 covers 15 residues. Germline V CDR1 and CDR2: SGHAT, FQDESV (reference sequence). V dropped 5 bases and J dropped 0; count of bases not matched to a gene: 6. CDR3 residues: CASSPRTGLNTEAFF. Written as DNA, the CDR3 is TGTGCCAGCAGCCCGAGGACAGGACTGAACACTGAAGCTTTCTTT.

This clone is a singleton in its sample. V gene TRBV7-9 combines with J gene TRBJ1-2, with a possible D match to TRBD1 (6 bases). Trimming cost V 0 bases and J 4 bases, with 12 bases left between them. The germline gives CDR1 SEHNR, CDR2 FQNEAQ (reference sequence). CDR3 length: 15 amino acids. CDR3 region: CASSLADGGPYGYTF. CDR3 nucleotides: TGTGCCAGCAGCTTAGCGGACGGGGGGCCCTATGGCTACACCTTC.

V is TRBV27 and J is TRBJ1-5; tentatively, D is TRBD1 (6 bases). This CDR3 contains 13 residues. The germline V gene has CDR1 MNHEY and CDR2 SMNVEV (reference sequence). With 2 bases removed from V and 5 bases from J, the gap between germline ends came to 7 bases. The CDR3 DNA is TGTGCCAGCAGTTTAAGGGGGGATCAGCCCCAGCATTTT. This translates into CASSLRGDQPQHF.

The chain has TRBV30 and TRBJ1-2; D is unresolved. CDR1 is GTSNPN and CDR2 is SVGIG in the germline V gene (reference sequence). Trimming took 4 bases from V and 8 from J, leaving 14 bases between them. The CDR3 length is 12 residues. In nucleotides, the CDR3 is TGTGCCTGGACCAGGCAATCGGGGGGCTACACCTTC. The encoded protein is CAWTRQSGGYTF.

The rearrangement links TRBV6-5 to TRBJ1-1; D is ambiguous. V was cut by 5 bases and J by 3 bases, with 7 bases left in between. The CDR3 length is 12 residues. The germline V gene encodes CDR1 MNHEY and CDR2 SVGAGI. In DNA form, the CDR3 reads TGTGCCAGCAGTCCCCGGGACACTGAAGCTTTCTTT. Amino acids: CASSPRDTEAFF.

The chain couples TRBV7-9 to TRBJ2-4, with a possible D match to TRBD1 (6 bases). The V end was cut by 5 bases, the J end by 6 bases, with 8 bases between. The germline V gene has CDR1 SEHNR and CDR2 FQNEAQ (reference sequence). The CDR3 is 12 residues long. CDR3 nucleotide sequence: TGTGCCAGCAGCCACAGGGTAAACATTCAGTACTTC. Residues: CASSHRVNIQYF. Combining the CDR3 with reference TRBV7-9 and TRBJ2-4 gives the whole variable domain DTGVSQNPRHKITKRGQNVTFRCDPISEHNRLYWYRQTLGQGPEFLTYFQNEAQLEKSRLLSDRFSAERPKGSFSTLEIQRTEQGDSAMYLCASSHRVNIQYFGAGTRLSVL.

The J gene is TRBJ1-1, the V gene TRBV5-6; no firm D call. The CDR3 is 13 residues long. Looked up from germline, CDR1 is SGHDT and CDR2 is YYEEEE. The germline V and J ends were trimmed by 6 bases and 1 base, with 10 bases remaining between them. CDR3 in DNA: TGTGCCAGCACCCTTAGGCAGAACACTGAAGCTTTCTTT. Amino acid sequence: CASTLRQNTEAFF.

The CDR3 reads CAWSAAANTEAFF. In DNA form, the CDR3 reads TGTGCCTGGAGTGCCGCAGCTAACACTGAAGCTTTCTTT. The rearrangement joins TRBV30 to TRBJ1-1; D unclear. CDR1 and CDR2 from the germline V gene are GTSNPN and SVGIG (reference sequence). V was shortened by 1 base and J by 2 bases, with 8 bases between the two germline ends. The CDR3 contains 13 residues.

CDR3 residues: CASSLVQGLVNEQFF. CDR3 sequence (DNA): TGCGCCAGCAGCTTGGTACAGGGGTTGGTCAATGAGCAGTTCTTC. The chain uses TRBV5-1 and TRBJ2-1, with 7 bases lining up with TRBD1. The CDR3 has 15 amino acids. From germline, CDR1 is SGHRS and CDR2 YFSETQ. With 0 bases clipped from V and 6 bases from J, the junction kept 6 bases outside the gene matches.

J is TRBJ2-1 and V is TRBV7-9, with 8 bases identical to TRBD2. The V and J ends lost 0 bases and 3 bases, in that order; junction bases with no gene match: 7. Germline V lookup: CDR1 SEHNR, CDR2 FQNEAQ (reference sequence). The CDR3 extends over 17 amino acids. CDR3 region: CASSLAQRGPVYNEQFF. The CDR3 DNA reads TGTGCCAGCAGCTTAGCTCAGCGGGGGCCGGTCTACAATGAGCAGTTCTTC.

V is TRBV29-1 and J is TRBJ1-4, with D possibly being TRBD1 (5 bases). This CDR3 is 13 amino acids long. CDR1 and CDR2 (germline): SQVTM, ANQGSEA. The V end was cut by 2 bases, the J end by 9 bases, with 13 bases between. CDR3 sequence reads: CSVETTGSKKLFF. The CDR3 region has the DNA TGCAGCGTTGAAACCACAGGTTCTAAAAAACTGTTTTTT.

This CDR3 reads CASSLTAMNTEAFF. As DNA, the CDR3 is TGTGCCAGCAGCTTGACAGCGATGAACACTGAAGCTTTCTTT. This chain uses TRBV27 with TRBJ1-1; the D gene is possibly TRBD1 (5 bases). This CDR3 has 14 residues. With 6 bases removed from V and 0 bases from J, the gap between germline ends came to 11 bases. Looked up from germline, CDR1 is MNHEY and CDR2 is SMNVEV (reference sequence).

The chain uses TRBV19 and TRBJ1-1; possible D gene TRBD1, 5 bases. Germline V lookup: CDR1 LNHDA, CDR2 SQIVND (reference sequence). The CDR3 consists of 14 residues. V lost 1 base and J lost 5, with 11 bases in between. CDR3 in DNA: TGTGCCAGTAGTATAGTGAGGGGCAGGACTGAAGCTTTCTTT. It codes for CASSIVRGRTEAFF. Full variable domain (remainder filled in from reference TRBV19 and TRBJ1-1): DGGITQSPKYLFRKEGQNVTLSCEQNLNHDAMYWYRQDPGQGLRLIYYSQIVNDFQKGDIAEGYSVSREKKESFPLTVTSAQKNPTAFYLCASSIVRGRTEAFFGQGTRLTVV.

The chain couples TRBV15 to TRBJ2-1; 11 nucleotides line up with TRBD1. The junction had 8 bases not matched to a gene; V was cut back by 4 bases and J by 6 bases. There are 16 residues in the CDR3. Germline V gene lookup returns CDR1 LNHNV and CDR2 YYDKDF (reference sequence). CDR3 sequence reads: CATSNPGTGGSNEQFF. The CDR3 region has the DNA TGTGCCACCAGCAACCCCGGGACAGGGGGTTCCAATGAGCAGTTCTTC. Complete variable domain (other parts from reference TRBV15 and TRBJ2-1): DAMVIQNPRYQVTQFGKPVTLSCSQTLNHNVMYWYQQKSSQAPKLLFHYYDKDFNNEADTPDNFQSRRPNTSFCFLDIRSPGLGDTAMYLCATSNPGTGGSNEQFFGPGTRLTVL.

The CDR3 coding sequence is TGTGCCTGGAGTAAGGTCGGGGGCAGCTATGGCTACACCTTC. Encoded protein: CAWSKVGGSYGYTF. This chain connects TRBV30 to TRBJ1-2; D may be TRBD1 (6 bases). The germline V gene has CDR1 GTSNPN and CDR2 SVGIG (reference sequence). V dropped 2 bases and J dropped 4 bases, with 14 bases sitting between them. The CDR3 length is 14 residues.

The CDR3 coding sequence is TGTGCCAGCAGTGAACGGATTATCAAAAACATTCAGTACTTC. Its translation: CASSERIIKNIQYF. The V and J genes are TRBV2 and TRBJ2-4; unclear D gene. V dropped 2 bases and J dropped 3 bases, with 8 bases sitting between them. This CDR3 region has 14 residues. The germline CDR1 and CDR2 sequences are SNHLY and FYNNEI.

The chain links TRBV5-1 to TRBJ1-3; D is perhaps TRBD1 (6 bases). CDR1 SGHRS and CDR2 YFSETQ come from the germline V gene. Trimming took 0 bases from V and 4 from J, leaving 17 bases between them. CDR3 length: 17 residues. The CDR3 DNA is TGCGCCAGCAGCTTGGAGCCGGGACAACAATTCGGAAACACCATATATTTT. Its translation: CASSLEPGQQFGNTIYF.

This chain links TRBV18 with TRBJ2-2; D possibly matches TRBD1 or TRBD2 (5 bases each). V shed 4 bases and J shed 4 bases, with 22 bases lying between them. The CDR3 sequence is 18 residues long. In germline, CDR1 is KGHSH, CDR2 LQKENI. The CDR3 DNA sequence: TGTGCCAGCTCACTGGCCCCAGCGGACCAGGGTTTCACCGGGGAGCTGTTTTTT. Translation gives CASSLAPADQGFTGELFF. Together with reference TRBV18 and TRBJ2-2, the CDR3 gives the full variable domain: NAGVMQNPRHLVRRRGQEARLRCSPMKGHSHVYWYRQLPEEGLKFMVYLQKENIIDESGMPKERFSAEFPKEGPSILRIQQVVRGDSAAYFCASSLAPADQGFTGELFFGEGSRLTVL.

The chain is built from TRBV5-1 and TRBJ1-2; no reliable D call. The CDR3 runs to 13 residues. The germline CDR1 and CDR2 sequences are SGHRS and YFSETQ. V lost 4 bases and J lost 8, with 15 bases in between. Here the CDR3 DNA reads TGCGCCAGCAGCATGTTTGTCCAAGAAGGCTACACCTTC. It encodes CASSMFVQEGYTF.

This chain connects TRBV7-3 to TRBJ1-1; possibly TRBD1 for D (5 bases). CDR1 is SGHTA, CDR2 FQGTGA, per germline. The CDR3 has 13 amino acids. The V end lost 0 bases, the J end lost 5 bases, and 7 bases lay between the germline ends. CDR3 sequence (DNA): TGTGCCAGCAGCTTAACGGGGGGGACTGAAGCTTTCTTT. It translates to CASSLTGGTEAFF.

The chain carries TRBV18 and TRBJ2-7; 11 nucleotides line up with TRBD1. Trimming removed 3 bases from V and 5 bases from J; junction bases left unmatched: 6. Germline V lookup: CDR1 KGHSH, CDR2 LQKENI. The CDR3 is 15 amino acids. CDR3 sequence (DNA): TGTGCCAGCTCACCCTTTGGACAGGGGGCCGACGAGCAGTACTTC. This sequence encodes CASSPFGQGADEQYF.

The gene calls are TRBV11-3 and TRBJ2-3; a possible D gene is TRBD2 (5 bases). V was trimmed by 2 bases and J by 3 bases, leaving 18 bases between them. The CDR3 sequence is 17 residues long. Germline values: CDR1 SGHNT, CDR2 YENEEA. CDR3 DNA: TGTGCCAGCAGCTTAAGAGGGTCCGCACCTCCGACAGATACGCAGTATTTT. This translates into CASSLRGSAPPTDTQYF. The variable domain in full, with the rest retrieved from reference TRBV11-3 and TRBJ2-3, is EAGVVQSPRYKIIEKKQPVAFWCNPISGHNTLYWYLQNLGQGPELLIRYENEEAVDDSQLPKDRFSAERLKGVDSTLKIQPAELGDSAVYLCASSLRGSAPPTDTQYFGPGTRLTVL.

V and J are TRBV30 and TRBJ2-7; a possible D gene is TRBD1 (5 bases). The V end was cut by 3 bases, the J end by 2 bases, with 8 bases between. In germline, CDR1 is GTSNPN, CDR2 SVGIG (reference sequence). The CDR3 runs to 12 residues. The CDR3, as DNA: TGTGCCTGGAGAGAGACAGCCTACGAGCAGTACTTC. Its protein is CAWRETAYEQYF.

This clone was observed once. This sequence joins TRBV27 and TRBJ2-6; TRBD1 aligns across 7 bases. This CDR3 contains 21 residues. Germline V gene data show CDR1 as MNHEY and CDR2 as SMNVEV (reference sequence). With 6 bases clipped from V and 4 bases from J, the junction kept 24 bases outside the gene matches. This CDR3 reads CASSSTHTAGTAHFGANVLTF. CDR3 nucleotides: TGTGCCAGCAGCTCTACCCATACTGCCGGGACAGCTCATTTCGGGGCCAACGTCCTGACTTTC.

The J gene is TRBJ2-3, the V gene TRBV7-6; TRBD1 or TRBD2 may be the D gene (5 bases each). V dropped 5 bases and J dropped 10 bases, with 19 bases sitting between them. This CDR3 region has 14 residues. Germline CDR1 SGHVS, CDR2 FNYEAQ. The CDR3, as DNA: TGTGCCAGCAGCCCCGGGACCAACCAGGGTCCGCAGTATTTT. Translating gives CASSPGTNQGPQYF.